Following are 17 T cell receptor beta chains from one sample sequenced in a study of beta chain features in type 1 diabetes. Reverse transcription of all isolated RNA meant that expressed TCRB transcripts were sequenced. The table came from immunoSEQ multiplex PCR; TCRdb's copy has only in-frame clones and leaves some out. The sample yields about 620,000 clones, around a sixth seen once. Sample: naive CD4+ T cells from blood. The receptor set was obtained from a man younger than 35 in good health.

CDR3 residues: CASSLAAGTTYEQYF. The CDR3 DNA reads as TGCGCCAGCAGCTTGGCGGCAGGGACTACCTACGAGCAGTACTTC. The rearrangement links TRBV5-1 to TRBJ2-7; 7 bases map to TRBD2. The CDR3 length is 15 residues. Germline-derived CDR1 and CDR2 are SGHRS and YFSETQ. The ends lost 0 bases at V and 2 bases at J; junction bases unmatched: 5.

This clone was counted between two and nine times. V and J are TRBV5-1 and TRBJ2-3; 9 bases are a match to TRBD2. The germline gives CDR1 SGHRS, CDR2 YFSETQ. J lost 5 bases, V lost 0 bases, and 7 bases had no gene match. The CDR3 length is 16 residues. CDR3 loop: CASSLENSGRVDTQYF. In DNA, the CDR3 is TGCGCCAGCAGCTTGGAGAATAGCGGGAGAGTAGATACGCAGTATTTT.

This clone was counted only a few times. CDR3 nucleotides: TGTGCCAGCAGACGGGGACACCGGTCGGAAGAAAAACTGTTTTTT. It codes for CASRRGHRSEEKLFF. The chain is built from TRBV6-6 and TRBJ1-4, with a weak D call TRBD1 (6 bases). The CDR3 has 15 residues. The germline V and J ends were trimmed by 6 bases and 8 bases, with 19 bases remaining between them. Per germline, CDR1 MNHNY and CDR2 SVGAGI (reference sequence).

Comment on this clone: This sample includes further DNA sequences coding for the same CDR3. The genes are TRBV27 and TRBJ2-3; D is uncertain. CDR1 and CDR2 (germline): MNHEY, SMNVEV (reference sequence). V was pared by 3 bases and J by 6 bases, with 4 bases between. The CDR3 is 11 amino acids. The CDR3 nucleotides read TGTGCCAGCAGTTTGCGGGATACGCAGTATTTT. Its translation: CASSLRDTQYF.

This clone was found a few times. The J gene is TRBJ1-2, the V gene TRBV28; D unresolved. Germline assignment: CDR1 MDHEN and CDR2 SYDVKM. Deletions cut 7 bases from V and 4 bases from J, with 13 bases between. This CDR3 has 13 residues. This CDR3 is CASMDGRTYGYTF. The CDR3 DNA reads as TGTGCCAGCATGGACGGGAGAACCTATGGCTACACCTTC.

This chain connects TRBV7-9 to TRBJ1-5, with D perhaps matching TRBD1 (5 bases). The CDR3 has 15 residues. Per the germline V gene, CDR1 is SEHNR and CDR2 is FQNEAQ (reference sequence). V lost 3 bases, J lost 7 bases, and 16 bases lay in between. CDR3 coding DNA: TGTGCCAGCAGCTTTTCAAGCAGGGAGGGACAGCCCCAGCATTTT. Its translation is CASSFSSREGQPQHF.

This clone was recorded many times. The chain couples TRBV10-3 to TRBJ1-4; D remains ambiguous. V shed 6 bases and J shed 6 bases, with 11 bases lying between them. The germline V gene has CDR1 ENHRY and CDR2 SYGVKD. The CDR3 consists of 13 residues. This CDR3 reads CAIRGIGDEKLFF. CDR3 coding DNA: TGTGCCATCAGGGGCATCGGGGATGAAAAACTGTTTTTT.

The V and J genes are TRBV6-5 and TRBJ1-2; D is possibly TRBD1 (6 bases). The germline V gene encodes CDR1 MNHEY and CDR2 SVGAGI. V lost 7 bases and J lost 2, with 14 bases in between. The CDR3 is 14 residues long. CDR3 sequence (DNA): TGTGCCAGCATGCCCACAACAGGGAACTATGGCTACACCTTC. Amino acid sequence: CASMPTTGNYGYTF.

In the case of this clone: The junction and the germline gene differ at one end; a read error may be behind it. J is TRBJ2-3 and V is TRBV6-5, with 11 nucleotides matching TRBD2. Looked up from germline, CDR1 is MNHEY and CDR2 is SVGAGI. The length of the CDR3 is 15 residues. CDR3 sequence reads: CASKLTSGSTDTQYF. The CDR3 bases are TGTGCCAGCAAGCTCACTAGCGGGAGCACCGATACGCAGTATTTT.

CDR3 in DNA: TGTGCCAGCAGCTTCCAGGGGGCACGCGAGCAGTACTTC. This codes for CASSFQGAREQYF. The V gene is TRBV11-2, the J gene TRBJ2-7, with 8 bases aligning to TRBD1. This CDR3 contains 13 residues. Losses at the gene ends were 3 bases for V and 6 bases for J; bases not matched to a gene: 4. The germline gives CDR1 SGHAT, CDR2 FQNNGV.

This clone showed up just a few times. The chain has TRBV5-1 and TRBJ2-5; possible D gene TRBD2, 6 bases. Germline CDR1 is SGHRS and CDR2 is YFSETQ. This CDR3 region has 17 residues. V was shortened by 0 bases and J by 9 bases, with 24 bases between the two germline ends. DNA of the CDR3: TGCGCCAGCAGCTTGGGGCGGACTACCGGGACCTTGAGGGCCCAGTACTTC. Translating it yields CASSLGRTTGTLRAQYF. Combining the CDR3 with reference TRBV5-1 and TRBJ2-5 gives the whole variable domain KAGVTQTPRYLIKTRGQQVTLSCSPISGHRSVSWYQQTPGQGLQFLFEYFSETQRNKGNFPGRFSGRQFSNSRSEMNVSTLELGDSALYLCASSLGRTTGTLRAQYFGPGTRLLVL.

Here the CDR3 DNA reads TGTGCCGTCGGGACAGAAAACTACGAGCAGTACTTC. This gives the protein CAVGTENYEQYF. This chain links TRBV10-3 with TRBJ2-7, with 7 bases identical to TRBD1. The ends lost 11 bases at V and 3 bases at J; junction bases unmatched: 7. Germline loops: CDR1 ENHRY, CDR2 SYGVKD. The CDR3 length is 12 residues.

The chain combines TRBV5-1 with TRBJ1-4; TRBD1 agrees at 7 bases. Germline CDR1 reads SGHRS; CDR2 reads YFSETQ. This CDR3 contains 16 residues. Germline trimming cut 4 bases from V and 2 bases from J; bases unmatched to any gene: 8. CDR3 loop: CASSVQGRATNEKLFF. CDR3 nucleotide sequence: TGCGCCAGCAGCGTACAGGGGAGAGCGACTAATGAAAAACTGTTTTTT. Looking up the rest from reference TRBV5-1 and TRBJ1-4 gives the full variable domain: KAGVTQTPRYLIKTRGQQVTLSCSPISGHRSVSWYQQTPGQGLQFLFEYFSETQRNKGNFPGRFSGRQFSNSRSEMNVSTLELGDSALYLCASSVQGRATNEKLFFGSGTQLSVL.

CDR3 residues: CASRRAALDTWGTEAFF. In nucleotides, the CDR3 is TGTGCCAGCAGGCGCGCCGCCCTGGACACATGGGGCACTGAAGCTTTCTTT. The V gene is TRBV28, the J gene TRBJ1-1; a possible D gene is TRBD1 (5 bases). This CDR3 region has 17 residues. CDR1 is MDHEN, CDR2 SYDVKM, per germline. Trimming cost V 6 bases and J 4 bases, with 24 bases left between them.

This clone occurred once. This chain connects TRBV7-9 to TRBJ1-1; tentative D call: TRBD1 (5 bases). Deletions cut 2 bases from V and 1 base from J, with 11 bases between. There are 15 residues in the CDR3. Germline values: CDR1 SEHNR, CDR2 FQNEAQ (reference sequence). Written as DNA, the CDR3 is TGTGCCAGCAGCTTATTGGCCGGGGCGAACACTGAAGCTTTCTTT. Amino acids: CASSLLAGANTEAFF.

This clone was counted only a few times. The chain couples TRBV15 to TRBJ1-3; D remains ambiguous. CDR1 LNHNV and CDR2 YYDKDF come from the germline V gene (reference sequence). The CDR3 consists of 13 residues. V dropped 5 bases and J dropped 2 bases, with 7 bases sitting between them. The CDR3 protein is CATSLIAGNTIYF. CDR3 nucleotides: TGTGCCACCAGCCTCATAGCTGGAAACACCATATATTTT. Based on the CDR3 plus reference TRBV15 and TRBJ1-3, the full variable domain is DAMVIQNPRYQVTQFGKPVTLSCSQTLNHNVMYWYQQKSSQAPKLLFHYYDKDFNNEADTPDNFQSRRPNTSFCFLDIRSPGLGDTAMYLCATSLIAGNTIYFGEGSWLTVV.

This clone was counted between two and nine times. The chain couples TRBV25-1 to TRBJ1-1, with D possibly being TRBD1 (5 bases). There are 13 residues in the CDR3. Trimming pared 4 bases from V and 5 bases from J, leaving 11 bases between. Germline V gives CDR1 MGHDK, CDR2 SYGVNS. The CDR3 is CASSAGTWTEAFF. The CDR3 DNA follows: TGTGCCAGCAGTGCCGGGACGTGGACTGAAGCTTTCTTT.